The present T cell receptor beta chain was sequenced within a study of T cells in Graves' hyperthyroidism and ophthalmopathy (dated by TCRdb to the late 2010s). Broadly, across the study: Peripheral blood was sampled at the time of initial diagnosis, prior to any treatment. The 100 or so discovery patients were divided at random into training and test sets in a 7:3 ratio. The study also compared thyroid tissue and blood T-cell repertoires from over 5 Graves' hyperthyroidism patients. After blood sampling, hyperthyroidism patients were treated with methimazole at a starting dose of 30 mg daily, and ophthalmopathy patients were treated with high-dose intravenous methylprednisolone. The paper reports TCR Vbeta CDR3 sequencing of roughly 140 peripheral blood samples: around 41 ophthalmopathy, 75 to 80 hyperthyroidism and around 17 progressor patients. To identify distinguishing TCR V-J signatures, a discovery cohort of some 100 patients was used, comprising 40 to 45 with Graves' ophthalmopathy and around 60 with stable Graves' hyperthyroidism. Prospective prediction of ophthalmopathy was tested in an independent validation cohort consisting of 18 hyperthyroidism patients and more than 15 patients who later progressed to ophthalmopathy.

Overall study outcomes, separate from this receptor: A model built on a 13 V-J signature distinguished ophthalmopathy from stable hyperthyroidism, reaching 85% to 90% sensitivity and about 81% specificity in cross-validation and 80%/75% in testing. In validation, progression to ophthalmopathy was predicted by the model with 70.59% sensitivity and 72% to 85% specificity, a median of roughly six months before onset. Sample size was not statistically predetermined, and blinding of investigators to group allocation was not performed. Blood samples also contained most of the expanded thyroid clonotypes (frequency above 0.001), which suggests that blood repertoires may reflect thyroid immune responses.

This clonotype has at least ten counts. Its antigen is unknown. The input lacks base qualities; no much larger clone sits a single base away. Including the terminal cysteine and phenylalanine, the CDR3 comprises 14 residues. Only the CDR3 portion is preserved as DNA: 42 bases, with reading frame beginning at the first base. V lost 7 bases and J lost 5 bases, and the count of bases not matched to a germline gene is 6. Stable Graves' hyperthyroidism was defined as no progression to ophthalmopathy during 18 months of follow-up. Hyperthyroidism patients were newly diagnosed, with disease duration under 2 months, and aged 18 to 65 years. Patients with uncontrolled infections, other autoimmune diseases, pregnancy or lactation were excluded. Diagnoses were based on clinical symptoms, serum thyroxine and TRAb, thyroid ultrasound and orbital computed tomography. PBMCs were separated from around 9.1 ml of fresh peripheral blood using Ficoll-Paque density gradient centrifugation. Trizol reagent was used to extract total RNA, and RNA quality was then checked on an Agilent 2100 Bioanalyzer.

Amplification of TCR beta CDR3 regions was carried out from RNA transcripts. The TCR CDR3 was subjected to a first round of RT-PCR using the HTBI primer set and the Qiagen OneStep RT-PCR kit. A second multiplex PCR round built the libraries, followed by size selection and purification. Sequencing of the libraries was done on an Illumina HiSeq2000 using paired-end 100 bp reads. The original pipeline was this. SOAPnuke was used to process the raw data, removing reads that contained adapters or uncalled bases, had a mean Phred below 15, or lacked an exact match to the constant primer or identifier. High-quality paired reads were merged with COPE v1.2.5, and unique nucleotide sequences were defined as clonotypes. MiTCR v1.1 was used to align clonotypes to the IMGT TRBV, TRBD and TRBJ reference segments. The analysis was restricted to V-J combinations with a frequency above 0.0001, which together covered 99.2% of the repertoires. A TCS score was defined as the ratio of F50 (clonal expansion) to E x V (chaos), with BLOSUM62-based TCRdist applied between CDR3 peptides within each V-J. Welch's t-statistics and random forest reduced roughly 500 V-J features to about 12, which were used in a naive Bayes classifier (R e1071). TCRdb redid the processing of the public reads, applying fastp at Q25 and MiXCR, and retained in-frame beta chains. CDR3 protein duplicates are merged, each entry listing the most common genes and DNA. The V and J calls follow TCRdb's processing rather than the paper's. The sample includes about 340,000 distinct CDR3 sequences, with around a fifth observed a single time. Under 55% of the sample is in the top ten clones.

Sample: blood. The chain is made from TRBV12-3 or TRBV12-4 and TRBJ1-1; TRBD1 lines up with 11 middle nucleotides. The clonotype was recovered from a woman aged 50 to 60 with Graves' hyperthyroidism. The CDR3 region has the sequence CASIRTGGWTEAFF. At the DNA level, the sequence is TGTGCCAGCATAAGGACAGGGGGCTGGACTGAAGCTTTCTTT.